Listed here are 7 T cell receptor beta chains from one sample, sequenced in a study of radiotherapy plus CTLA-4 blockade in lung cancer. The method was immunoSEQ multiplex PCR; TCRdb's version includes in-frame clones alone and lacks a portion of them. The table lists around 14,000 clones, about 70% of them singletons. This specimen was peripheral blood, taken from a patient treated with radiotherapy plus ipilimumab. The receptors here all came from a human donor with non-small cell lung cancer whose response to radiotherapy plus ipilimumab could not be evaluated.

V and J are TRBV19 and TRBJ1-1; D might be TRBD1 (5 bases). Between the trimmed V and J ends, which lost 10 bases and 4 bases, there was a span of 22 bases. The CDR3 is 15 amino acids. Germline V gene data show CDR1 as LNHDA and CDR2 as SQIVND (reference sequence). DNA for the CDR3: TGTGCCATCAAAAACCAGAGAGGTGGGGCCACTGAAGCTTTCTTT. It specifies CAIKNQRGGATEAFF.

The chain employs TRBV27 and TRBJ1-6; 12 bases map to TRBD1. Germline assignment: CDR1 MNHEY and CDR2 SMNVEV (reference sequence). J gave up 8 bases and V 6 bases, and 5 bases lay outside the gene matches. This CDR3 is built from 15 residues. The CDR3 sequence: CASSFGTGGDSPLHF. DNA for the CDR3: TGTGCCAGCAGCTTTGGGACAGGGGGCGATTCACCCCTCCACTTT.

The rearrangement uses TRBV18 and TRBJ1-1; 10 positions match TRBD1. The CDR3 totals 15 residues. Per germline, CDR1 KGHSH and CDR2 LQKENI. V lost 2 bases, J lost 5 bases, and 5 bases stayed unmatched. The CDR3 DNA is TGTGCCAGCTCACCAGCAGGGACAGGGGAAACTGAAGCTTTCTTT. Translation: CASSPAGTGETEAFF. Supplemented by reference TRBV18 and TRBJ1-1, the full variable domain reads NAGVMQNPRHLVRRRGQEARLRCSPMKGHSHVYWYRQLPEEGLKFMVYLQKENIIDESGMPKERFSAEFPKEGPSILRIQQVVRGDSAAYFCASSPAGTGETEAFFGQGTRLTVV.

The chain couples TRBV21-1 to TRBJ2-5; TRBD2 is taken as the D call from the table, unchecked against the DNA. TRBV21-1 is a documented pseudogene. The CDR3 is 16 residues long. CDR3 DNA sequence: TGTGCCAGCAGCAAAGCGCAAGGCGGAGCGATGGAGACCCAGTACTTC. This translates into CASSKAQGGAMETQYF.

The genes are TRBV6-1 and TRBJ1-5; 9 bases line up with TRBD1. Germline V gives CDR1 MNHNS, CDR2 SASEGT. After removal of 8 bases from V and 5 bases from J, the junction contained 7 bases not matched to a gene. This CDR3 spans 14 amino acids. This chain's CDR3 is CASSQGASYQPQHF. The DNA of the CDR3 is TGTGCCAGCTCACAGGGGGCTTCATATCAGCCCCAGCATTTT.

The chain employs TRBV6-4 and TRBJ2-2; 7 bases agree with TRBD2. The CDR3 is 14 amino acids. V gave up 2 bases and J gave up 3 bases; unmatched junction bases: 0. Germline V lookup: CDR1 MRHNA, CDR2 SNTAGT. In nucleotides, the CDR3 is TGTGCCAGCAGTGACGGACTAGACACCGGGGAGCTGTTTTTT. Amino acid sequence: CASSDGLDTGELFF.

J is TRBJ2-2 and V is TRBV6-1, with TRBD1 as a possible D gene (6 bases). Germline loops: CDR1 MNHNS, CDR2 SASEGT. The CDR3 spans 15 residues. V was shortened by 5 bases and J by 1 base, with 11 bases between the two germline ends. The CDR3 DNA reads TGTGCCAGCAGTCAACAGGGATGGAACACCGGGGAGCTGTTTTTT. Translated: CASSQQGWNTGELFF.